This passage covers 10 T cell receptor beta chains from one sample sequenced in a study of cytomegalovirus exposure and HLA in healthy donors. The PCR was carried out with 60 Vbeta primers and 13 Jbeta primers. Sequenced by immunoSEQ multiplex PCR; TCRdb stores in-frame clones only, minus some. Among about 130,000 clones listed, roughly four fifths were seen once. Material for sequencing was PBMCs. The receptor set was obtained from a male donor in good health and CMV-seropositive.

V and J are TRBV10-3 and TRBJ2-2; perhaps TRBD2 as D (6 bases). Deletions cut 7 bases from V and 3 bases from J, with 12 bases between. CDR3 length: 14 residues. Germline lookup yields CDR1 ENHRY and CDR2 SYGVKD. The CDR3 loop reads CAITREPDTGELFF. CDR3 DNA: TGTGCCATCACCCGGGAGCCGGACACCGGGGAGCTGTTTTTT.

The chain carries TRBV2 and TRBJ2-5; TRBD2 matches at 10 bases. Germline V gene data show CDR1 as SNHLY and CDR2 as FYNNEI. V was clipped by 8 bases and J by 4 bases; unmatched bases: 10. This CDR3 is 15 amino acids long. CDR3 region: CASSREGLATETQYF. CDR3 DNA: TGTGCCAGCTCGAGGGAGGGACTAGCGACAGAGACCCAGTACTTC.

This clone occurred once. The J gene is TRBJ1-5, the V gene TRBV9; weak D call: TRBD1 (5 bases). Germline V CDR1 and CDR2: SGDLS, YYNGEE. The CDR3 runs to 15 residues. V lost 0 bases and J 4 bases, leaving 11 bases between the germline ends. The CDR3 sequence is CASSVGPGNNQPQHF. The CDR3 bases are TGTGCCAGCAGCGTAGGGCCAGGGAATAATCAGCCCCAGCATTTT.

The rearrangement links TRBV7-6 to TRBJ2-7, with 7 bases matching TRBD1. The CDR3 runs to 16 residues. Looked up from germline, CDR1 is SGHVS and CDR2 is FNYEAQ. V shed 5 bases and J 3 bases; nucleotides not matched to a gene: 13. This CDR3 reads CASSPEPQGEFYEQYF. For the CDR3, the DNA is TGTGCCAGCAGCCCGGAGCCGCAGGGGGAATTCTACGAGCAGTACTTC.

This clone showed up just a few times. The rearrangement joins TRBV11-2 to TRBJ2-3; 9 bases agree with TRBD2. The V and J ends lost 4 bases and 4 bases, in that order; junction bases with no gene match: 6. This CDR3 contains 15 residues. CDR1 and CDR2 (germline): SGHAT, FQNNGV. The CDR3 bases are TGTGCCAGCAGCTCCTTTAGCGGGAGCCCAGATACGCAGTATTTT. It specifies CASSSFSGSPDTQYF.

The rearrangement links TRBV7-2 to TRBJ2-3; D remains ambiguous. CDR3 length equals 14 residues. With 3 bases removed from V and 2 bases from J, the gap between germline ends came to 9 bases. Germline CDR1 reads SGHTA; CDR2 reads FQGNSA. The CDR3 bases are TGTGCCAGCAGCTTCTACGGGTTCACAGATACGCAGTATTTT. Amino acid sequence: CASSFYGFTDTQYF.

The CDR3, as DNA: TGTGCCACCAGCTCGACAGACAGCCACAATTCACCCCTCCACTTT. Its translation: CATSSTDSHNSPLHF. The chain has TRBV15 and TRBJ1-6, with a tentative D call TRBD1 (5 bases). Trimming stripped 5 bases from V and 7 bases from J, with 15 bases between. Per germline, CDR1 LNHNV and CDR2 YYDKDF (reference sequence). This CDR3 spans 15 amino acids.

J is TRBJ1-1 and V is TRBV4-1; the match to TRBD1 covers 7 bases. This CDR3 contains 14 residues. Germline loops: CDR1 MGHRA, CDR2 YSYEKL. The ends lost 7 bases at V and 1 base at J; junction bases unmatched: 6. This CDR3 reads CASNRDRANTEAFF. The CDR3 coding sequence is TGCGCCAGCAACCGAGACAGGGCGAACACTGAAGCTTTCTTT.

This clone was seen just once. The chain uses TRBV6-5 and TRBJ2-7; 7 bases match TRBD1. The length of the CDR3 is 14 residues. With V trimmed by 0 bases and J by 1 base, 0 bases remained unmatched. The germline V gene has CDR1 MNHEY and CDR2 SVGAGI. CDR3 coding DNA: TGTGCCAGCAGTTACTCGGGACAGTCCTACGAGCAGTACTTC. This codes for CASSYSGQSYEQYF.

The genes are TRBV28 and TRBJ2-2, with D maybe TRBD2 (7 bases). V gave up 5 bases and J gave up 6 bases, with 16 bases separating them. Per the germline V gene, CDR1 is MDHEN and CDR2 is SYDVKM. This CDR3 has 15 amino acids. This CDR3 reads CASSPGGGRPGELFF. CDR3 sequence (DNA): TGTGCCAGCAGTCCCGGGGGCGGGAGACCCGGGGAGCTGTTTTTT.